This T cell receptor beta chain was identified during a study of cytomegalovirus exposure and HLA in healthy donors. The PCR used 60 Vbeta and 13 Jbeta primers. The data were produced by immunoSEQ multiplex PCR, yet TCRdb's version contains in-frame clones alone and is incomplete. This table holds 160,000 or so clones, roughly 83% found once. Findings and caveats of the study: CMV antigen specificity was confirmed in vitro for three CMV-associated chains.

Losses at the gene ends were 3 bases for V and 0 bases for J; bases not matched to a gene: 4. Germline loops: CDR1 KGHSH, CDR2 LQKENI. This CDR3 contains 15 residues. In the case of this clone: Its matching antigen is unknown.

The source is a young woman in good health and CMV-seronegative. This rearrangement joins TRBV18 to TRBJ1-1; TRBD1 aligns across 7 bases. The sample taken for sequencing was PBMCs. The CDR3 DNA is TGTGCCAGCTCACCTGGGACAGCATTGAACACTGAAGCTTTCTTT. Encoded protein: CASSPGTALNTEAFF.